This T cell receptor (beta chain) came from a study of cytomegalovirus exposure and HLA in healthy donors. Study-wide points: Some public TCRs appeared in many individuals, while most sequences were rare. Investigators reported some 150 TCR beta chains as tied to cytomegalovirus. With later analysis, a missense DCLRE1C variant became linked to TCR beta V- and J-gene trimming.

The PCR used 60 Vbeta and 13 Jbeta primers. Using immunoSEQ multiplex PCR, the repertoire was profiled, and TCRdb retains in-frame clones only, with some absent. The data show approximately 110,000 clones, just under 75% seen once. The CDR3 has 18 amino acids. Trimming removed 5 bases from V and 4 bases from J, with 24 bases in between. From germline, CDR1 is MDHEN and CDR2 SYDVKM. For this clone: What it recognizes is unknown.

This chain uses TRBV28 with TRBJ1-5; D is unresolved. The TCR comes from a man between 60 and 70 years old in good health and CMV-seropositive. What was sequenced was PBMCs. CDR3 DNA: TGTGCCAGCAGTACCATGACGGCAGGAAGTTTAAGGAATCAGCCCCAGCATTTT. It yields the protein CASSTMTAGSLRNQPQHF.